Listed here is a single T cell receptor beta chain. These data belong to a study of blood T cell repertoires in COVID-19. The overall study: Some COVID-19 samples were acute and others convalescent; all came from the United States, Italy and Spain.

As handled by the study authors: Reference gene primer amplification yielded estimated nucleated cell counts. Clones were read by immunoSEQ multiplex PCR, and TCRdb kept only the in-frame ones, dropping some. Clonal size and the V and J genes are those of that table, whereas D and trimming came from the DNA. The table lists about 140,000 clones, 65% to 80% of them singletons, with about 15% in the top ten. The CDR3 is 14 residues long. V was pared by 0 bases and J by 14 bases, with 18 bases between. Germline V lookup: CDR1 MGHRA, CDR2 YSYEKL. The specimen sequenced was peripheral blood. The rearrangement links TRBV4-1 to TRBJ2-3; D not resolved. The clonotype comes from a man aged 45-65 years with acute or convalescent COVID-19. In nucleotides, the CDR3 is TGCGCCAGCAGCCAAGAGTCAGAATTCGTATCGCCGTATTTT. It specifies CASSQESEFVSPYF.